This T cell receptor (beta chain) was recorded in a study of patients and donors after allogeneic stem cell transplantation. Each CDR3 protein gets one entry after TCRdb re-called the RT-PCR reads with MiXCR. The sample has approximately 140,000 distinct CDR3 sequences, about 36% seen once; the top ten hold around 50%. The CDR3 contains 15 residues. Germline assignment: CDR1 SGHRS and CDR2 YFSETQ. V gave up 4 bases and J gave up 4 bases, with 17 bases separating them. Input material: blood, either unsorted or a sorted T cell fraction (not recorded which). The V gene is TRBV5-1, the J gene TRBJ1-2, with D possibly being TRBD1 (5 bases). The sequence was obtained from a human donor who was either an allogeneic HSCT recipient or a stem cell or donor lymphocyte infusion donor (not recorded which). It is not recorded whose cells these are; they may come from a transplant donor. The CDR3 here is CASSDGTPVAYGYTF. In DNA form, the CDR3 reads TGCGCCAGCAGCGACGGGACCCCCGTGGCCTATGGCTACACCTTC.